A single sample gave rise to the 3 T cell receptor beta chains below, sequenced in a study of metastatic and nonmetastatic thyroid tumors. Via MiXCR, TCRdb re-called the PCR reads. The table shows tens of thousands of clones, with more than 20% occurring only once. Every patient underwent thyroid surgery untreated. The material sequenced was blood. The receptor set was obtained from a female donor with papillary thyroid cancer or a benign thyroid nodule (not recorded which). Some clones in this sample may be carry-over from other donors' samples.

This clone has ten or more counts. CDR3 DNA sequence: TGCGCCAGCAGGCGATCTGACAGGGAAGATGAAAAACTGTTTTTT. Protein sequence: CASRRSDREDEKLFF. The V and J genes are TRBV5-1 and TRBJ1-4; TRBD1 agrees at 7 bases. This CDR3 has 15 amino acids. Germline assignment: CDR1 SGHRS and CDR2 YFSETQ. V dropped 5 bases and J dropped 6; count of bases not matched to a gene: 10.

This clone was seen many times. The CDR3 loop is CASSPKQGGNEQFF. Written as DNA, the CDR3 is TGTGCCAGCAGCCCGAAACAGGGGGGGAATGAGCAGTTCTTC. This chain connects TRBV7-9 to TRBJ2-1, with D possibly matching TRBD1 (8 bases). Germline CDR1 reads SEHNR; CDR2 reads FQNEAQ (reference sequence). The CDR3 runs 14 residues. Deletions cut 5 bases from V and 7 bases from J, with 15 bases between.

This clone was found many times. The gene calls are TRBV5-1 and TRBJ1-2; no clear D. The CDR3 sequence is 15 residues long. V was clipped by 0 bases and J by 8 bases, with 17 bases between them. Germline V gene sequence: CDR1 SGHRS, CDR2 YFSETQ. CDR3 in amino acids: CASSLALDDSVGYTF. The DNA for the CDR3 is TGCGCCAGCAGCTTGGCCCTGGACGATTCGGTGGGCTACACCTTC.